A selection of T cell receptor beta chains follows, all from one sample in a study of cytomegalovirus exposure and HLA in healthy donors. The method was immunoSEQ multiplex PCR; TCRdb's version includes in-frame clones alone and lacks a portion of them. The sample shows some 120,000 clones, and roughly 0.94% sits with its ten largest clones. The material sequenced was PBMCs. The receptors were gathered from a young man in good health and CMV-seronegative. Both conserved end residues are part of each CDR3. D genes are given only for firm matches.

d_call j_call v_call cdr3_aa cdr3_nt
NA TRBJ1-1 TRBV9 CASNRGGSDTEAFF TGTGCCAGCAACCGGGGGGGTTCGGACACTGAAGCTTTCTTT
TRBD2 TRBJ2-7 TRBV5-4 CASSFSIGTRDYEQYF TGTGCCAGCAGCTTTTCGATCGGGACTAGAGATTACGAGCAGTACTTC
TRBD2 TRBJ2-7 TRBV4-1 CASSQGGAGVKEQYF TGCGCCAGCAGCCAAGGCGGAGCGGGAGTCAAAGAGCAGTACTTC
NA TRBJ2-4 TRBV7-9 CASSLAGRHLQNIQYF TGTGCCAGCAGCTTAGCCGGCCGACATTTGCAAAACATTCAGTACTTC
NA TRBJ1-1 TRBV5-6 CASSSDTEAFF TGTGCCAGCAGCTCGGACACTGAAGCTTTCTTT
TRBD1 TRBJ1-2 TRBV5-1 CASSDGTGGVVYGYTF TGCGCCAGCAGCGACGGGACAGGGGGCGTCGTGTATGGCTACACCTTC
TRBD2 TRBJ2-5 TRBV4-1 CASSIDDSGSQETQYF TGCGCCAGCAGCATTGATGATAGCGGGAGCCAAGAGACCCAGTACTTC
TRBD2 TRBJ2-1 TRBV29-1 CSVRGLAVPGSSYNEQFF TGCAGCGTGAGGGGACTAGCGGTCCCAGGGAGCTCCTACAATGAGCAGTTCTTC
NA TRBJ1-2 TRBV18 CASSPRSGAEGYTF TGTGCCAGCTCACCACGGTCAGGGGCGGAGGGCTACACCTTC
NA TRBJ1-2 TRBV30 CAWSAGNYGYTF TGTGCCTGGAGCGCGGGGAACTATGGCTACACCTTC
NA TRBJ1-2 TRBV30 CAWSVGGLINYGYTF TGTGCCTGGAGTGTAGGCGGGCTCATCAACTATGGCTACACCTTC
NA TRBJ1-1 TRBV6-1 CASRDRYNTEAFF TGTGCCAGCAGGGACAGATACAACACTGAAGCTTTCTTT